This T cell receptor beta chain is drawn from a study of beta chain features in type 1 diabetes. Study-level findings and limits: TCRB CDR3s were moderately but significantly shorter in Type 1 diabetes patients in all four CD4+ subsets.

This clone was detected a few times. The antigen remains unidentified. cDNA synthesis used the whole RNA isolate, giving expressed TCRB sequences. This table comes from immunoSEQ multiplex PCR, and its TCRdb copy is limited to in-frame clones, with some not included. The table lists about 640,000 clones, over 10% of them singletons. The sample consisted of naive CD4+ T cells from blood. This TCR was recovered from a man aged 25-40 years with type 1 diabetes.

CDR3 sequence: CASRGQSYQPQHF. CDR3 nucleotides: TGTGCCAGCAGGGGACAGAGTTATCAGCCCCAGCATTTT. The genes are TRBV27 and TRBJ1-5; 7 bases are shared with TRBD1. Germline V CDR1 and CDR2: MNHEY, SMNVEV (reference sequence). The CDR3 sequence is 13 residues long. V shed 6 bases, J shed 5 bases, and the junction held 4 bases outside the gene matches.